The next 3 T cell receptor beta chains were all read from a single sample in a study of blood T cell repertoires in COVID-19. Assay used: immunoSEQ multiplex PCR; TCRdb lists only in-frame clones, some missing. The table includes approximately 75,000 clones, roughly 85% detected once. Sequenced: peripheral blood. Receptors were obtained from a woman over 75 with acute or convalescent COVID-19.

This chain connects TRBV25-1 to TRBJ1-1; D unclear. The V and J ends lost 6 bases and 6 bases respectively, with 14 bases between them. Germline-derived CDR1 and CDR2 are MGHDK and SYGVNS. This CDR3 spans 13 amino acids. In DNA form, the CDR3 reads TGTGCCAGCAGCCGAATAGAAGCGCCTGAAGCTTTCTTT. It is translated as CASSRIEAPEAFF.

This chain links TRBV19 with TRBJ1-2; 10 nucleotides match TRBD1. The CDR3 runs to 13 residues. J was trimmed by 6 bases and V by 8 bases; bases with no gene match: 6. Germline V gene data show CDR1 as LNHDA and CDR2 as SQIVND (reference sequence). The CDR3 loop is CASRDRGTDGYTF. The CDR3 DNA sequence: TGTGCCAGTCGGGACAGGGGTACAGATGGCTACACCTTC.

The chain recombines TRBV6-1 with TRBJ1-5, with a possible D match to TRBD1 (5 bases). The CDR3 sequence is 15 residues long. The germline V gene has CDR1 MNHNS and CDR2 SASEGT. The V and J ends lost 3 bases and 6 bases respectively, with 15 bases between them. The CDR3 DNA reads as TGTGCCAGCAGTGACCGGTCGAAGGGGCCTCAGCCCCAGCATTTT. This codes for CASSDRSKGPQPQHF.